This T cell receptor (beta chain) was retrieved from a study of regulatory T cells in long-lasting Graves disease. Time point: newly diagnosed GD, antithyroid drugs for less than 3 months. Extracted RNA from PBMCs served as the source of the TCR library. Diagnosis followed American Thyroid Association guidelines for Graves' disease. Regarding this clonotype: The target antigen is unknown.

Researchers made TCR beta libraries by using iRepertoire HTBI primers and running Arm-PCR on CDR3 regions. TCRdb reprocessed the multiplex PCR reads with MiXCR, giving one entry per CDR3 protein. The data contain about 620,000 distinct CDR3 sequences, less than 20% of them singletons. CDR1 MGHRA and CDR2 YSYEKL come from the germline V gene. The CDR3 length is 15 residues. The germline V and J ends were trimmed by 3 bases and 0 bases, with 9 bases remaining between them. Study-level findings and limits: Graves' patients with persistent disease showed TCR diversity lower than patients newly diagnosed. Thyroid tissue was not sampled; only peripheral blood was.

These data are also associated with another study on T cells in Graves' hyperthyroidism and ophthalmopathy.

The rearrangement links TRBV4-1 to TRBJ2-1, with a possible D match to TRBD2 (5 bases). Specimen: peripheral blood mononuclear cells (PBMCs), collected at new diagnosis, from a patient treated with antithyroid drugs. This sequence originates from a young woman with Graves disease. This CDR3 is CASSQDSSSYNEQFF. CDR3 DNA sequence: TGCGCCAGCAGCCAGGACTCCAGCTCCTACAATGAGCAGTTCTTC.